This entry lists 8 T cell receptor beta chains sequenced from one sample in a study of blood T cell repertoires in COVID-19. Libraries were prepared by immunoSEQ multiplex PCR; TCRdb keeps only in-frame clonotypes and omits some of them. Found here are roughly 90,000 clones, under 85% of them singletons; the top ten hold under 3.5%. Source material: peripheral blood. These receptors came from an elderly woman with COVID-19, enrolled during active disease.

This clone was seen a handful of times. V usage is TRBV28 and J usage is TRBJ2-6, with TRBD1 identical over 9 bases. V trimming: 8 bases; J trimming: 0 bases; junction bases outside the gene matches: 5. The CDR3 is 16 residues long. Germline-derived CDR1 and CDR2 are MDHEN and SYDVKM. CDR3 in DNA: TGTGCCAGCCGGGACAGGGCCGACTCTGGGGCCAACGTCCTGACTTTC. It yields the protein CASRDRADSGANVLTF.

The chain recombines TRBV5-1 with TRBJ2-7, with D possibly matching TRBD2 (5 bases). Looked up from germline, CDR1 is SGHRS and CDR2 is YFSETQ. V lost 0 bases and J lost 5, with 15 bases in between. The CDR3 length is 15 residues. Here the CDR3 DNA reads TGCGCCAGCAGCTTGGCCGGCGGAGGCTGGAACGAGCAGTACTTC. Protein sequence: CASSLAGGGWNEQYF.

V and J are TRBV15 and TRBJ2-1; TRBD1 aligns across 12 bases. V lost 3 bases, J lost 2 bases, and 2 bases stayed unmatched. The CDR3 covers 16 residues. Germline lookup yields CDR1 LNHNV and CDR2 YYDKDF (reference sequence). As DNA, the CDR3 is TGTGCCACCAGCAGGGGACAGGGGGCCGCCTACAATGAGCAGTTCTTC. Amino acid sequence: CATSRGQGAAYNEQFF.

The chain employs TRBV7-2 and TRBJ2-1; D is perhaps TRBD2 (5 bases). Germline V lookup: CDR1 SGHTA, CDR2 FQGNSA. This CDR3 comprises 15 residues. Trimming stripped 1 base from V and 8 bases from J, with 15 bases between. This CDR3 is CASSLGASSRDEQFF. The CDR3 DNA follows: TGTGCCAGCAGCTTAGGGGCTAGCTCTAGGGATGAGCAGTTCTTC.

The CDR3 protein is CATFKRGGTEAFF. The CDR3 DNA is TGTGCCACCTTCAAACGGGGGGGCACTGAAGCTTTCTTT. The chain is built from TRBV6-5 and TRBJ1-1, with D possibly being TRBD1 (5 bases). Germline CDR1 is MNHEY and CDR2 is SVGAGI. The CDR3 is 13 amino acids. Trimming stripped 10 bases from V and 4 bases from J, with 16 bases between.

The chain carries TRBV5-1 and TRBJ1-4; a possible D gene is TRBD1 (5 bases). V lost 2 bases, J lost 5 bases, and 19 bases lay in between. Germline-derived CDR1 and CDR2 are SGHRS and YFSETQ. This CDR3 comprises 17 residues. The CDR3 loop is CASSFLGTQGHNEKLFF. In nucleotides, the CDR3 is TGCGCCAGCAGCTTTTTAGGTACCCAGGGCCACAATGAAAAACTGTTTTTT.

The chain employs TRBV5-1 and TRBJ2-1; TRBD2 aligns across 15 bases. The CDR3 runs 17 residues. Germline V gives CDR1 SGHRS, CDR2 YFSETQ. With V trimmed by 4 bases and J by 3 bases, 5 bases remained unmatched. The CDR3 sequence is CASSRGLAGGLYNEQFF. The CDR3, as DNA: TGCGCCAGCAGCCGGGGACTAGCGGGAGGCCTCTACAATGAGCAGTTCTTC. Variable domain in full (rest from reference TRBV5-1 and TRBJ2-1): KAGVTQTPRYLIKTRGQQVTLSCSPISGHRSVSWYQQTPGQGLQFLFEYFSETQRNKGNFPGRFSGRQFSNSRSEMNVSTLELGDSALYLCASSRGLAGGLYNEQFFGPGTRLTVL.

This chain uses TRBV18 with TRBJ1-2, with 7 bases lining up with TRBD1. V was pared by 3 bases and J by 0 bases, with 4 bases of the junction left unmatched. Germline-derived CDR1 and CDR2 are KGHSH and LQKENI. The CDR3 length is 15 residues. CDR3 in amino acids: CASSPSGQPNYGYTF. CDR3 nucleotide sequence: TGTGCCAGCTCACCTTCGGGACAGCCTAACTATGGCTACACCTTC. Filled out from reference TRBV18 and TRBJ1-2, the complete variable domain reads NAGVMQNPRHLVRRRGQEARLRCSPMKGHSHVYWYRQLPEEGLKFMVYLQKENIIDESGMPKERFSAEFPKEGPSILRIQQVVRGDSAAYFCASSPSGQPNYGYTFGSGTRLTVV.